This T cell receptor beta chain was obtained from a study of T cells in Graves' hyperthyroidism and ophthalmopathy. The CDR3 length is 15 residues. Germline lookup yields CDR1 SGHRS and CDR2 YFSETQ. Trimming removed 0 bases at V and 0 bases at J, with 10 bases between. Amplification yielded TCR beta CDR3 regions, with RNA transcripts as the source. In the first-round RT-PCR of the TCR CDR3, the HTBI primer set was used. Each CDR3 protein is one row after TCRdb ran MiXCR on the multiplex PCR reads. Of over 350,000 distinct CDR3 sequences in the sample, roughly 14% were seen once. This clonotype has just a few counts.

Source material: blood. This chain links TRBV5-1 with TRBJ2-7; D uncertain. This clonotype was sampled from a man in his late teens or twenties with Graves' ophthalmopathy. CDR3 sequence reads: CASSLVPGSSYEQYF. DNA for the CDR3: TGCGCCAGCAGCTTGGTTCCCGGAAGCTCCTACGAGCAGTACTTC.